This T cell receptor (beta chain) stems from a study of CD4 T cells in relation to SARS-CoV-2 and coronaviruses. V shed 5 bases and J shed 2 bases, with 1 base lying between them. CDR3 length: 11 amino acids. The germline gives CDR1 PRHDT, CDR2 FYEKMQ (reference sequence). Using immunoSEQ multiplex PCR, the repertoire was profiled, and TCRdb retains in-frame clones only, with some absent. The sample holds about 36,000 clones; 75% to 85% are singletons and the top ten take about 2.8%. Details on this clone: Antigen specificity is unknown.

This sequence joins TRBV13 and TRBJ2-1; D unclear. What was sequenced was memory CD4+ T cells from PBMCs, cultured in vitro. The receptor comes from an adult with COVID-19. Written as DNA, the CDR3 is TGTGCCAGCAGCCCCTACAATGAGCAGTTCTTC. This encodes CASSPYNEQFF.